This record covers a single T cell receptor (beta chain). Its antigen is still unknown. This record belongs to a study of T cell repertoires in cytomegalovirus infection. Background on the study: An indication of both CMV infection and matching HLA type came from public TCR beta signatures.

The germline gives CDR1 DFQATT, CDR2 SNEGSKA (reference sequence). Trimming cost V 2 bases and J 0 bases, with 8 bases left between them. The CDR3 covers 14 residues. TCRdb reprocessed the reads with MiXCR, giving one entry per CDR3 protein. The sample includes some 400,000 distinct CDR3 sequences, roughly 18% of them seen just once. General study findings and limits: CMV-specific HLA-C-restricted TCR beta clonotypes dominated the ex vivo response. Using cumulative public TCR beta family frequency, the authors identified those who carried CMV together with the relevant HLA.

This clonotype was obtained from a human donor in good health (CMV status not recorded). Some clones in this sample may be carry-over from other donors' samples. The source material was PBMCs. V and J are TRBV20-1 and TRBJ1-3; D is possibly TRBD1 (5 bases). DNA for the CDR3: TGCAGTGCTAGATTGGGGGGCTCTGGAAACACCATATATTTT. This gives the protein CSARLGGSGNTIYF.